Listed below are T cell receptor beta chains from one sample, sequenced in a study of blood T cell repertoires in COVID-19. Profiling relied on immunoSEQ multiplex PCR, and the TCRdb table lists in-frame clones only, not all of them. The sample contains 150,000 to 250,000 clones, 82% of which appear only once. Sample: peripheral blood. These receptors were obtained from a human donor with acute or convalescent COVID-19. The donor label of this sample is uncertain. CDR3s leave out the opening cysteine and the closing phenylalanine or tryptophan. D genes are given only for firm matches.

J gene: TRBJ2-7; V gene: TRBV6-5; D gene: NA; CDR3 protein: ASSRGQFSYEQY
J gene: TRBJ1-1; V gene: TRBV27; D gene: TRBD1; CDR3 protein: ASSPIGTAVWGTEAF
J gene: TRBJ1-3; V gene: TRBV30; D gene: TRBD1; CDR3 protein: AWSQGQGGNTIY
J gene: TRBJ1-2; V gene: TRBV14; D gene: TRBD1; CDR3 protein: ASSRTGGNYGYT
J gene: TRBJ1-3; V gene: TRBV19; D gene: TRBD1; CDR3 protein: ASSPEDRGRPSGNTIY
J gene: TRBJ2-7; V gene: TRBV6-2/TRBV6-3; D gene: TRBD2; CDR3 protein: ASSYPLGVGLASSYEQY
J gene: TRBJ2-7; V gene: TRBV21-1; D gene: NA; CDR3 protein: ASSKATGWYEQY
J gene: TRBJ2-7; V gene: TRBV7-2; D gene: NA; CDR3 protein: ASSLIPYEQY
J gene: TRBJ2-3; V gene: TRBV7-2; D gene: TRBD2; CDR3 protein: ASSRAGVVGDTQY
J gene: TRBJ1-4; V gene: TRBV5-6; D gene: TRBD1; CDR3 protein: ASSNRGELIGKLF
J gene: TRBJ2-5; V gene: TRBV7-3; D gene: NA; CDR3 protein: ASSSAQGETQY
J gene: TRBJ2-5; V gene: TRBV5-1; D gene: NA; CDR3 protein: ASSPYQETQY
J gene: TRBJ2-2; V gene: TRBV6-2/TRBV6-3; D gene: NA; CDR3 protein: ASSYSRTGELF
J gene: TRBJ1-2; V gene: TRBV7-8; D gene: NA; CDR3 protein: ASSLDRWAYHGYT
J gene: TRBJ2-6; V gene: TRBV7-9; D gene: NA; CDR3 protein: ASSSSGAGANVLT
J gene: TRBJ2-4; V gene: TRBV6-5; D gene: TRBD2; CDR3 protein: ASSYAEGGGNIQY
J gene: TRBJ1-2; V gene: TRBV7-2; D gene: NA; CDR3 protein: ASSPGQTYRGYT